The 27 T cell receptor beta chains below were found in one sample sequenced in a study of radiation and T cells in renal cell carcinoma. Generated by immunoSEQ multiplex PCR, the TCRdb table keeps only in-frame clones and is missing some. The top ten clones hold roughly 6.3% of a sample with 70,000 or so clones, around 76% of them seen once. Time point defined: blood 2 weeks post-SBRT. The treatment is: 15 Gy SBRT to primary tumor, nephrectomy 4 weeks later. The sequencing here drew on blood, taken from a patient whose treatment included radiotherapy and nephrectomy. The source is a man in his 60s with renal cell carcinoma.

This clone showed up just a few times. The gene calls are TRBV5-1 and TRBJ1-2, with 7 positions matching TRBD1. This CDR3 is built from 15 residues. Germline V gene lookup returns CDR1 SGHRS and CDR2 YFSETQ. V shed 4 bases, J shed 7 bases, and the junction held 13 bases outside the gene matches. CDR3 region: CASSVETTGLGGYTF. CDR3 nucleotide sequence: TGCGCCAGCAGCGTCGAGACGACAGGGCTTGGTGGCTACACCTTC.

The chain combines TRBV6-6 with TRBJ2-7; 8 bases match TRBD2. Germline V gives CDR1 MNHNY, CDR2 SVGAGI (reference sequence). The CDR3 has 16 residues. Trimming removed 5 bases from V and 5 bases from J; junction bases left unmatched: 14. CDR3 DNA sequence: TGTGCCAGCAGTAAAACCCGGGGAGCGGGGGTCAACGAGCAGTACTTC. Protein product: CASSKTRGAGVNEQYF.

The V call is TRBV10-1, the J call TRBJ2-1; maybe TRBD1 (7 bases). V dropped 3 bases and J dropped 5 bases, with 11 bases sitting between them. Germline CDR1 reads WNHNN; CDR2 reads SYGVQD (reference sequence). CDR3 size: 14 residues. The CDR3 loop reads CASSDGGTDNEQFF. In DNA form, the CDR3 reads TGCGCCAGCAGTGATGGCGGGACAGACAATGAGCAGTTCTTC.

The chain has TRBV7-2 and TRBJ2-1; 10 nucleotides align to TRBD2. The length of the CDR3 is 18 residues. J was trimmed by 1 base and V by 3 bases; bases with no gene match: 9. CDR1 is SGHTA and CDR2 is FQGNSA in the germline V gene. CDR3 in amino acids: CASSLPPNSGRSYNEQFF. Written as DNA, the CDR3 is TGTGCCAGCAGCTTGCCCCCTAATAGCGGGAGGTCCTACAATGAGCAGTTCTTC. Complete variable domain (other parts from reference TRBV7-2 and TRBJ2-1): GAGVSQSPSNKVTEKGKDVELRCDPISGHTALYWYRQSLGQGLEFLIYFQGNSAPDKSGLPSDRFSAERTGGSVSTLTIQRTQQEDSAVYLCASSLPPNSGRSYNEQFFGPGTRLTVL.

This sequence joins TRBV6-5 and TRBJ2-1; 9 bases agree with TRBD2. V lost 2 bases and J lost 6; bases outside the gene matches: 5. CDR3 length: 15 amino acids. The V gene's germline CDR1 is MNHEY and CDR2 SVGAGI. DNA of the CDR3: TGTGCCAGCAGTTACGCGGGAGGGCCAGGCAATGAGCAGTTCTTC. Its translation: CASSYAGGPGNEQFF.

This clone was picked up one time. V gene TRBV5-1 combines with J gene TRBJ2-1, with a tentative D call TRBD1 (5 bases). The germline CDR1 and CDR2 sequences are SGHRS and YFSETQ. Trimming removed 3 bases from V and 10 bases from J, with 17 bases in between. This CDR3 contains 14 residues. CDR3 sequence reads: CASSSIDSFSEQFF. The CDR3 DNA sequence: TGCGCCAGCAGCTCAATAGACAGTTTCAGCGAGCAGTTCTTC. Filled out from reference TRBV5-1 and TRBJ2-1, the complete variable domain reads KAGVTQTPRYLIKTRGQQVTLSCSPISGHRSVSWYQQTPGQGLQFLFEYFSETQRNKGNFPGRFSGRQFSNSRSEMNVSTLELGDSALYLCASSSIDSFSEQFFGPGTRLTVL.

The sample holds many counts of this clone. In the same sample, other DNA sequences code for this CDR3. Here the CDR3 reads CASSYSGAVPPYEQYF. The CDR3 DNA follows: TGTGCCAGCAGTTACTCAGGTGCGGTTCCTCCGTACGAGCAGTACTTC. The chain is built from TRBV6-7 and TRBJ2-7; D not certain. TRBV6-7 is identified as an open reading frame with a role that is uncertain. The CDR3 is 16 amino acids. V lost 0 bases, J lost 4 bases, and 16 bases lay in between.

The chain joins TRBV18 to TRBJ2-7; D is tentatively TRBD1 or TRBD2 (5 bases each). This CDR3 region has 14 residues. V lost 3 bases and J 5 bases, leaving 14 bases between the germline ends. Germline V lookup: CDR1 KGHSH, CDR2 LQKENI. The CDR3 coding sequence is TGTGCCAGCTCACCCTTCGGGACCTCTAACGAGCAGTACTTC. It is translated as CASSPFGTSNEQYF.

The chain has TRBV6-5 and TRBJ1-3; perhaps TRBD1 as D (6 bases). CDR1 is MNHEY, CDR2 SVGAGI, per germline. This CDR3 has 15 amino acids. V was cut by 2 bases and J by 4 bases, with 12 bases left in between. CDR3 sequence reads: CASSYNRAGGNTIYF. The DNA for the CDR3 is TGTGCCAGCAGTTACAACAGGGCAGGAGGAAACACCATATATTTT.

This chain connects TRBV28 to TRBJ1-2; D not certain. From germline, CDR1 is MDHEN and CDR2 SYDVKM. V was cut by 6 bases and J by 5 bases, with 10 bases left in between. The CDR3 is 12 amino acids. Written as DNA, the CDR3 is TGTGCCAGCAGCCCGGACGGATATGGCTACACCTTC. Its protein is CASSPDGYGYTF.

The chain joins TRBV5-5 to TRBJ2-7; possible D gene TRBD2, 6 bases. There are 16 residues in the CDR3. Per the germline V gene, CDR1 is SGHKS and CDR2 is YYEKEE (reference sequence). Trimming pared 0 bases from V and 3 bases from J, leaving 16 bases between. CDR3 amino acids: CASSLEMGGGFYEQYF. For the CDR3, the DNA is TGTGCCAGCAGCTTGGAGATGGGCGGAGGGTTCTACGAGCAGTACTTC.

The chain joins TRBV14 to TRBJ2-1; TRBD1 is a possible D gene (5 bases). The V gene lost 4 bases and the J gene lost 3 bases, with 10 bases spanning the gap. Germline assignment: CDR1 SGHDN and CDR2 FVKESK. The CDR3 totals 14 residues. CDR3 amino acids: CASSLSGRYNEQFF. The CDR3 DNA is TGTGCCAGCAGCCTTTCAGGGCGCTACAATGAGCAGTTCTTC.

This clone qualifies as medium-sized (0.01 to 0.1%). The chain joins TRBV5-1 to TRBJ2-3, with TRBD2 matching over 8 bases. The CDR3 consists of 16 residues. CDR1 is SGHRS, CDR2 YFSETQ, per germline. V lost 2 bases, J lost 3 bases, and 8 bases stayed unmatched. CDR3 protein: CASSLSGSDITDTQYF. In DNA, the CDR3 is TGCGCCAGCAGCTTAAGCGGGAGCGATATTACAGATACGCAGTATTTT.

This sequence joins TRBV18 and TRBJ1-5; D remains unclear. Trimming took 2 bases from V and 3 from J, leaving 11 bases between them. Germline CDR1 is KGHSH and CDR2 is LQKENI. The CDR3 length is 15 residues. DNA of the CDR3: TGTGCCAGCTCACCAGGGAATCGGGACAATCAGCCCCAGCATTTT. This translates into CASSPGNRDNQPQHF.

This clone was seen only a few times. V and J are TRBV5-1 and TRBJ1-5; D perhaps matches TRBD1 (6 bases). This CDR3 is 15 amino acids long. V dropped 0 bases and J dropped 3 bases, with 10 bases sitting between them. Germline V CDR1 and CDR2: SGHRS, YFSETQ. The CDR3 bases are TGCGCCAGCAGCTTGGCCGGACAGTACAATCAGCCCCAGCATTTT. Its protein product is CASSLAGQYNQPQHF.

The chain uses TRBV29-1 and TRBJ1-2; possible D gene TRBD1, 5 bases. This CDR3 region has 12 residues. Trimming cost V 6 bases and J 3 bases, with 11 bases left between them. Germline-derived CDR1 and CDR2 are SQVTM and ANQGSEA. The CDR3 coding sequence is TGCAGCGTCGCGGGGGACGACTATGGCTACACCTTC. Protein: CSVAGDDYGYTF.

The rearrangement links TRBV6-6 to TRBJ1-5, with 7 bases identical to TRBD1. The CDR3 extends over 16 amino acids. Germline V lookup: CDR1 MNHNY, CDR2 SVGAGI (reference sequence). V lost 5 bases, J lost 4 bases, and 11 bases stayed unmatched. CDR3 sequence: CASSTNRDRANQPQHF. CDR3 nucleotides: TGTGCCAGCAGTACCAATAGAGACAGGGCTAATCAGCCCCAGCATTTT.

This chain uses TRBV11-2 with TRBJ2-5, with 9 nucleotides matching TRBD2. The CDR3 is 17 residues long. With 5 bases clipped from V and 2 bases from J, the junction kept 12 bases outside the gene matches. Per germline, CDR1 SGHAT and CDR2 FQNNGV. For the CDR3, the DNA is TGTGCCAGCAGCCCTCCCTCTTGGCGGGGGGGGCAAGAGACCCAGTACTTC. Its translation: CASSPPSWRGGQETQYF.

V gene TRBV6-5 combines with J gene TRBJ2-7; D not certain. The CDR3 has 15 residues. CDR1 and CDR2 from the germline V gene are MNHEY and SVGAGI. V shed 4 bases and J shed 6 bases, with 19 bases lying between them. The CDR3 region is CASSLQNFRPSEQYF. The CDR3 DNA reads TGTGCCAGCAGTTTACAAAATTTCCGGCCATCCGAGCAGTACTTC.

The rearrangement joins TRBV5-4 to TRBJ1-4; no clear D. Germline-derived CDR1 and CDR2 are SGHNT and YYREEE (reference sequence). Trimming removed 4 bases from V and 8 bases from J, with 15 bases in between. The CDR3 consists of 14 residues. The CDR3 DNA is TGTGCCAGCAGCGTACAGACCGAGGAGGAAAAACTGTTTTTT. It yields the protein CASSVQTEEEKLFF.

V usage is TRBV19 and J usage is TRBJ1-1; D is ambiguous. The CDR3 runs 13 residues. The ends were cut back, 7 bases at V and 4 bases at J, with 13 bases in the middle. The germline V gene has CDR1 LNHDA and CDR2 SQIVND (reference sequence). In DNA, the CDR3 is TGTGCCAGTACCGCCCTCAGAGGCACTGAAGCTTTCTTT. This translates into CASTALRGTEAFF.

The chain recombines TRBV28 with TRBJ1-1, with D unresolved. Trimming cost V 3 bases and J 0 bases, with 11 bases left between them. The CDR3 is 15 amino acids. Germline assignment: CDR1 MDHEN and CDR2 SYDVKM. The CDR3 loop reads CASSFAVLLNTEAFF. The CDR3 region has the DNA TGTGCCAGCAGTTTTGCGGTTCTCTTGAACACTGAAGCTTTCTTT. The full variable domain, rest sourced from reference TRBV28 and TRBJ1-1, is DVKVTQSSRYLVKRTGEKVFLECVQDMDHENMFWYRQDPGLGLRLIYFSYDVKMKEKGDIPEGYSVSREKKERFSLILESASTNQTSMYLCASSFAVLLNTEAFFGQGTRLTVV.

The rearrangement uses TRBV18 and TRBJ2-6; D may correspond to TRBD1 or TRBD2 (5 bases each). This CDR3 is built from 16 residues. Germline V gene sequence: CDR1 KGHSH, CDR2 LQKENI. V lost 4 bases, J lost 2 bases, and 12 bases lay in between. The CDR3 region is CASSLGTFTGANVLTF. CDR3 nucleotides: TGTGCCAGCTCACTCGGGACCTTTACTGGGGCCAACGTCCTGACTTTC.

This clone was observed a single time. The CDR3: CASTRLAGEHEQYF. The CDR3 DNA is TGTGCCAGCACCCGACTAGCGGGAGAACACGAGCAGTACTTC. V is TRBV27 and J is TRBJ2-7; 12 positions match TRBD2. J gave up 5 bases and V 7 bases, and 6 bases lay outside the gene matches. CDR1 and CDR2 (germline): MNHEY, SMNVEV (reference sequence). This CDR3 spans 14 amino acids.

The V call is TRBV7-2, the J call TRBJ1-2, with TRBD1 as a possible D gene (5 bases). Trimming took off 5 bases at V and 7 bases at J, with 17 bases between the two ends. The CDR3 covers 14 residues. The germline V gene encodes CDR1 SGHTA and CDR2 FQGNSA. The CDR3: CASSPLRRQLGYTF. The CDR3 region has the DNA TGTGCCAGCAGCCCCCTCCGAAGACAGCTTGGCTACACCTTC.

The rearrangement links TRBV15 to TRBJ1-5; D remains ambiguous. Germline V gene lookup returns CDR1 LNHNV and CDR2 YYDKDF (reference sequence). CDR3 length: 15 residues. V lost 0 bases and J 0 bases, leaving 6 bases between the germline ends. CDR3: CATSRDANSNQPQHF. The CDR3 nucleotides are TGTGCCACCAGCAGAGATGCGAATAGCAATCAGCCCCAGCATTTT.

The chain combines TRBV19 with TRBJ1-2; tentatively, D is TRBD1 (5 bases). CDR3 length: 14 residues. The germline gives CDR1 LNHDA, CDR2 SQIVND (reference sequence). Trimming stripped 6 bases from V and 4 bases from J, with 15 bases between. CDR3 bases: TGTGCCAGTAGAAAAAATACCGGGGGCTATGGCTACACCTTC. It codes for CASRKNTGGYGYTF.